The 31 T cell receptor beta chains below come from one sample, sequenced in a study of T cells in Graves' hyperthyroidism and ophthalmopathy. RNA transcripts were the template for amplifying TCR beta CDR3 regions. TCR CDR3 regions were first amplified by RT-PCR with HTBI primers. Via MiXCR, TCRdb re-called the multiplex PCR reads, giving one row per CDR3 protein. Found here are about 95,000 distinct CDR3 sequences, approximately 42% of them singletons; the top ten hold 10%. Sequencing was carried out using peripheral blood or thyroid tissue (not recorded which). The receptors here all came from a woman under 40 with Graves' hyperthyroidism.

This clonotype was seen at least ten times. The chain recombines TRBV2 with TRBJ2-3; unclear D gene. CDR1 SNHLY and CDR2 FYNNEI come from the germline V gene. Trimming left V 3 bases short and J 3 bases short, with 4 bases between. This CDR3 has 12 residues. CDR3 amino acids: CASSETTDTQYF. CDR3 DNA sequence: TGTGCCAGCAGTGAGACGACAGATACGCAGTATTTT. The whole variable domain, remainder taken from reference TRBV2 and TRBJ2-3, is EPEVTQTPSHQVTQMGQEVILRCVPISNHLYFYWYRQILGQKVEFLVSFYNNEISEKSEIFDDQFSVERPDGSNFTLKIRSTKLEDSAMYFCASSETTDTQYFGPGTRLTVL.

This clonotype has at least ten counts. This chain uses TRBV20-1 with TRBJ2-7; D is perhaps TRBD2 (5 bases). V lost 1 base and J 7 bases, leaving 14 bases between the germline ends. The germline gives CDR1 DFQATT, CDR2 SNEGSKA (reference sequence). This CDR3 region has 13 residues. CDR3 protein: CSARGPLAGEQYF. The DNA of the CDR3 is TGCAGTGCTAGAGGTCCGCTAGCTGGTGAGCAGTACTTC.

This clonotype has more than one count but fewer than ten. The V call is TRBV7-9, the J call TRBJ2-1; TRBD1 might be the D (6 bases). This CDR3 has 12 residues. V dropped 5 bases and J dropped 15 bases, with 17 bases sitting between them. From germline, CDR1 is SEHNR and CDR2 FQNEAQ (reference sequence). CDR3 nucleotides: TGTGCCAGCAGCCGAGGCCGAGACAGGCCGTTCTTC. This codes for CASSRGRDRPFF. Full variable domain (missing parts from reference TRBV7-9 and TRBJ2-1): DTGVSQNPRHKITKRGQNVTFRCDPISEHNRLYWYRQTLGQGPEFLTYFQNEAQLEKSRLLSDRFSAERPKGSFSTLEIQRTEQGDSAMYLCASSRGRDRPFFGPGTRLTVL.

This clonotype was detected ten times or more. This chain connects TRBV5-1 to TRBJ1-1; 8 bases align to TRBD1. V was clipped by 4 bases and J by 5 bases; unmatched bases: 7. The germline gives CDR1 SGHRS, CDR2 YFSETQ. The CDR3 has 14 residues. The CDR3: CASSARGRWTEAFF. Here the CDR3 DNA reads TGCGCCAGCAGCGCCAGGGGGCGCTGGACTGAAGCTTTCTTT.

This clonotype has ten or more counts. This sequence joins TRBV4-1 and TRBJ1-5, with 9 bases identical to TRBD1. The CDR3 spans 17 residues. Germline V lookup: CDR1 MGHRA, CDR2 YSYEKL. The V gene end was trimmed by 2 bases and the J gene end by 5 bases; junction bases not matched to a gene: 10. Here the CDR3 reads CASSQPGQGWRDQPQHF. The DNA of the CDR3 is TGCGCCAGCAGCCAACCGGGACAGGGATGGAGGGATCAGCCCCAGCATTTT.

The chain recombines TRBV29-1 with TRBJ1-1, with TRBD1 matching over 7 bases. Looked up from germline, CDR1 is SQVTM and CDR2 is ANQGSEA. The CDR3 sequence is 15 residues long. V trimming: 3 bases; J trimming: 1 base; junction bases outside the gene matches: 8. CDR3 coding DNA: TGCAGCGTTGAGGCAGGGGGTATGCGGAACACTGAAGCTTTCTTT. It codes for CSVEAGGMRNTEAFF.

This clonotype was seen repeatedly, ten times or more. The chain carries TRBV20-1 and TRBJ2-7; 8 bases agree with TRBD1. Germline CDR1 and CDR2: DFQATT and SNEGSKA (reference sequence). The CDR3 length is 13 residues. Trimming cost V 6 bases and J 2 bases; bases outside gene matches: 6. The CDR3 reads CSAGDRRTYEQYF. The CDR3 DNA follows: TGCAGTGCGGGGGACAGGCGAACCTACGAGCAGTACTTC.

J is TRBJ2-5 and V is TRBV11-2; a possible D gene is TRBD1 (6 bases). Deletions cut 9 bases from V and 5 bases from J, with 13 bases between. CDR1 and CDR2 from the germline V gene are SGHAT and FQNNGV. The CDR3 loop spans 12 amino acids. The CDR3 spells CARGGGWETQYF. CDR3 nucleotides: TGTGCCAGAGGGGGTGGCTGGGAGACCCAGTACTTC.

This clonotype appeared many times. This chain uses TRBV27 with TRBJ1-5; D gene ambiguous. V lost 8 bases to trimming and J lost 3 bases, with 17 bases between them. CDR1 and CDR2 (germline): MNHEY, SMNVEV (reference sequence). The CDR3 has 15 amino acids. As DNA, the CDR3 is TGTGCCAGCCGAATGAGTCTGGGTAACAATCAGCCCCAGCATTTT. This encodes CASRMSLGNNQPQHF.

Ten or more counts support this clonotype. J is TRBJ1-5 and V is TRBV15; 7 bases agree with TRBD1. CDR1 LNHNV and CDR2 YYDKDF come from the germline V gene (reference sequence). The J segment lost 5 bases and the V segment lost 0 bases, leaving 22 bases of the junction unmatched. CDR3 length: 21 amino acids. CDR3 sequence: CATSRDSGGGGGFGRDQPQHF. In DNA, the CDR3 is TGTGCCACCAGCAGAGATTCCGGGGGAGGGGGCGGATTTGGTCGGGATCAGCCCCAGCATTTT.

This sequence joins TRBV20-1 and TRBJ1-3; the D gene is possibly TRBD1 (5 bases). Trimming took off 0 bases at V and 4 bases at J, with 10 bases between the two ends. The CDR3 sequence is 14 residues long. The germline V gene encodes CDR1 DFQATT and CDR2 SNEGSKA (reference sequence). CDR3 sequence reads: CSARDGGTGNTIYF. CDR3 nucleotide sequence: TGCAGTGCTAGAGATGGGGGGACGGGAAACACCATATATTTT.

The sample holds a few counts of this clonotype. This chain links TRBV6-5 with TRBJ2-2, with D perhaps being TRBD1 or TRBD2 (5 bases each). Trimming took 0 bases from V and 4 from J, leaving 12 bases between them. Germline V CDR1 and CDR2: MNHEY, SVGAGI. There are 16 residues in the CDR3. CDR3 DNA: TGTGCCAGCAGTTACTCAGCACTGGGACCCACCGGGGAGCTGTTTTTT. Its protein is CASSYSALGPTGELFF.

This clonotype showed up many times. V gene TRBV7-2 combines with J gene TRBJ2-5; 7 nucleotides line up with TRBD2. Germline-derived CDR1 and CDR2 are SGHTA and FQGNSA. The length of the CDR3 is 17 residues. Germline trimming cut 5 bases from V and 2 bases from J; bases unmatched to any gene: 14. Here the CDR3 reads CASSATWREGRQETQYF. CDR3 bases: TGTGCCAGCAGCGCGACCTGGAGGGAGGGCCGTCAAGAGACCCAGTACTTC.

This sequence joins TRBV7-3 and TRBJ2-2; 7 bases map to TRBD2. The CDR3 sequence is 16 residues long. J was trimmed by 6 bases and V by 6 bases; bases with no gene match: 13. Germline CDR1 is SGHTA and CDR2 is FQGTGA. CDR3 residues: CASSLAGTTQAGELFF. In DNA form, the CDR3 reads TGTGCCAGCAGTTTGGCCGGGACTACGCAGGCCGGGGAGCTGTTTTTT.

On this clonotype: A much bigger clone sits one base away, suggesting this may be a read error. The chain joins TRBV4-2 to TRBJ2-2, with D perhaps matching TRBD2 (6 bases). V lost 2 bases and J lost 9, with 16 bases in between. Germline V lookup: CDR1 LGHNA, CDR2 YNFKEQ. CDR3 size: 15 residues. CDR3 loop: CASSQWGVQGRELFF. In DNA form, the CDR3 reads TGTGCCAGCAGCCAATGGGGGGTTCAAGGCCGGGAGCTGTTTTTT.

The CDR3 coding sequence is TGTGCCAGCAGCTTAGCCGGGACTAGCGGGAGTGAGACCCAGTACTTC. Amino acids: CASSLAGTSGSETQYF. V usage is TRBV7-8 and J usage is TRBJ2-5; 14 bases map to TRBD2. The CDR3 runs 16 residues. After removal of 0 bases from V and 5 bases from J, the junction contained 2 bases not matched to a gene. Per germline, CDR1 SGHVS and CDR2 FQNEAQ.

This clonotype was recorded many times. The rearrangement joins TRBV7-9 to TRBJ1-2; 10 bases fit TRBD1. Trimming at V came to 7 bases and at J to 8 bases, leaving 13 bases not matched to a gene. The CDR3 has 15 amino acids. Germline assignment: CDR1 SEHNR and CDR2 FQNEAQ (reference sequence). This CDR3 reads CASNSPVGTGDGYTF. For the CDR3, the DNA is TGTGCCAGCAACTCCCCCGTCGGGACAGGGGACGGCTACACCTTC. The entire variable domain, with the rest obtained from reference TRBV7-9 and TRBJ1-2, is as follows: DTGVSQNPRHKITKRGQNVTFRCDPISEHNRLYWYRQTLGQGPEFLTYFQNEAQLEKSRLLSDRFSAERPKGSFSTLEIQRTEQGDSAMYLCASNSPVGTGDGYTFGSGTRLTVV.

This clonotype was seen at least ten times. With a much larger clone just one base away, this may be a read error. The chain has TRBV12-3 or TRBV12-4 and TRBJ2-6; D is undetermined. V lost 4 bases to trimming and J lost 4 bases, with 8 bases between them. The CDR3 extends over 14 amino acids. CDR3 sequence (DNA): TGTGCCAGCAGTTCCTCCCTCGGGGCCAACGTCCTGACTTTC. Its translation is CASSSSLGANVLTF.

This clonotype was recorded at least ten times. This chain links TRBV5-1 with TRBJ2-7; D call uncertain. The CDR3 has 12 amino acids. Between the trimmed V and J ends, which lost 4 bases and 0 bases, there was a span of 5 bases. Germline V gene sequence: CDR1 SGHRS, CDR2 YFSETQ. CDR3 sequence (DNA): TGCGCCAGCAGCAACCGCTCCTACGAGCAGTACTTC. Protein: CASSNRSYEQYF. The entire variable domain, with the rest obtained from reference TRBV5-1 and TRBJ2-7, is as follows: KAGVTQTPRYLIKTRGQQVTLSCSPISGHRSVSWYQQTPGQGLQFLFEYFSETQRNKGNFPGRFSGRQFSNSRSEMNVSTLELGDSALYLCASSNRSYEQYFGPGTRLTVT.

This clonotype was seen a single time. The chain carries TRBV20-1 and TRBJ2-7; 7 nucleotides line up with TRBD2. Germline CDR1 DFQATT, CDR2 SNEGSKA (reference sequence). The CDR3 has 17 amino acids. With V trimmed by 2 bases and J by 7 bases, 20 bases remained unmatched. CDR3 nucleotides: TGCAGTGCTAGACCTGCTCAAAGCGGGATGCCCAAGAAAGAGCAGTACTTC. Translated, it gives CSARPAQSGMPKKEQYF.

The chain carries TRBV30 and TRBJ1-5; D might be TRBD1 (6 bases). The CDR3 sequence is 13 residues long. Germline loops: CDR1 GTSNPN, CDR2 SVGIG (reference sequence). V lost 5 bases and J lost 3, with 11 bases in between. CDR3 sequence (DNA): TGTGCCTGGTCCCGGGACACCAATCAGCCCCAGCATTTT. This gives the protein CAWSRDTNQPQHF. The full variable domain, in which reference TRBV30 and TRBJ1-5 provide the parts outside the CDR3, is SQTIHQWPATLVQPVGSPLSLECTVEGTSNPNLYWYRQAAGRGLQLLFYSVGIGQISSEVPQNLSASRPQDRQFILSSKKLLLSDSGFYLCAWSRDTNQPQHFGDGTRLSIL.

The chain has TRBV20-1 and TRBJ2-7, with 8 bases that match TRBD2. Germline loops: CDR1 DFQATT, CDR2 SNEGSKA (reference sequence). This CDR3 is 16 amino acids long. J gave up 2 bases and V 3 bases, and 12 bases lay outside the gene matches. The CDR3 protein is CSASLLLAEGAYEQYF. CDR3 sequence (DNA): TGCAGTGCTAGCCTATTACTAGCGGAAGGGGCCTACGAGCAGTACTTC.

The chain joins TRBV7-6 to TRBJ2-7; no clear D. CDR3 length equals 14 residues. Between the trimmed V and J ends, which lost 4 bases and 2 bases, there was a span of 12 bases. CDR1 is SGHVS, CDR2 FNYEAQ, per germline. CDR3 sequence reads: CASSSALRTYEQYF. The CDR3 DNA sequence: TGTGCCAGCAGCTCAGCGCTCCGAACCTACGAGCAGTACTTC.

This clonotype was counted at least ten times. The chain combines TRBV4-2 with TRBJ2-7; D gene ambiguous. Per germline, CDR1 LGHNA and CDR2 YNFKEQ. V lost 1 base, J lost 2 bases, and 9 bases lay in between. CDR3 length: 14 amino acids. CDR3 nucleotide sequence: TGTGCCAGCAGCCAAGGGGTGGGAACCTACGAGCAGTACTTC. Protein: CASSQGVGTYEQYF.

The rearrangement joins TRBV9 to TRBJ2-7; 9 positions agree with TRBD2. V lost 5 bases, J lost 6 bases, and 12 bases stayed unmatched. The CDR3 spans 15 residues. In germline, CDR1 is SGDLS, CDR2 YYNGEE. CDR3 amino acids: CASSDPSGTSREQYF. CDR3 DNA sequence: TGTGCCAGCAGTGATCCTAGCGGGACTTCTCGCGAGCAGTACTTC.

Comment on this clonotype: A read error is likely, as this CDR3 ends without the conserved phenylalanine or tryptophan. The V and J genes are TRBV5-1 and TRBJ2-7; 15 bases are shared with TRBD2. Germline V lookup: CDR1 SGHRS, CDR2 YFSETQ. The ends lost 5 bases at V and 4 bases at J; junction bases unmatched: 13. The CDR3 consists of 18 residues. The CDR3 DNA follows: TGCGCCAGCAGGTCCACCTGGACTAGCGGGAGGGCCGCGTACGAGCAGTACTTA. Translating gives CASRSTWTSGRAAYEQYL.

This clonotype appeared many times. One junction end does not reproduce the germline sequence, and a read error may be involved. The V call is TRBV6-4, the J call TRBJ2-3; TRBD1 aligns across 7 bases. The CDR3 runs to 13 residues. Germline V gene lookup returns CDR1 MRHNA and CDR2 SNTAGT. CDR3 nucleotide sequence: TGTGCCAGCAGTGCACAGGGGTCGGATACGCAGTGTTTT. Amino acids: CASSAQGSDTQCF.

This clonotype was recorded once. This rearrangement joins TRBV7-2 to TRBJ2-7; D might be TRBD1 or TRBD2, each matching 7 bases. Germline loops: CDR1 SGHTA, CDR2 FQGNSA. Trimming took 5 bases from V and 2 from J, leaving 16 bases between them. The CDR3 is 15 amino acids. The DNA for the CDR3 is TGTGCCAGCAGCCCCGGGGGGACAGCTACCTACGAGCAGTACTTC. Translating it yields CASSPGGTATYEQYF.

Note on this clonotype: The conserved final phenylalanine or tryptophan is absent from the CDR3, which likely points to a read error. The limits of the CDR3 on the DNA are not certain, so only TCRdb's listed CDR3 is given. This sequence joins TRBV7-8 and TRBJ2-6; the D call in the table, TRBD1, was not verified against the DNA. The CDR3 totals 10 residues, both ends included. Germline V lookup: CDR1 SGHVS, CDR2 FQNEAQ. The CDR3 reads CASSARSVDT.

The chain employs TRBV29-1 and TRBJ2-5; 15 positions match TRBD2. Germline V gene lookup returns CDR1 SQVTM and CDR2 ANQGSEA. V gave up 7 bases and J gave up 6 bases; unmatched junction bases: 3. The CDR3 contains 13 residues. The CDR3 region has the DNA TGCAGCGCTGGGACTAGCGGGAGGCAGACCCAGTACTTC. Encoded protein: CSAGTSGRQTQYF.

The chain's CDR3 is CASSGSGRAGELFF. The CDR3 bases are TGTGCCAGCAGTGGTAGCGGGAGGGCCGGGGAGCTGTTTTTT. The chain employs TRBV2 and TRBJ2-2; 11 nucleotides align to TRBD2. V dropped 4 bases and J dropped 6; count of bases not matched to a gene: 1. This CDR3 contains 14 residues. The germline gives CDR1 SNHLY, CDR2 FYNNEI.